These 10 T cell receptor beta chains came from one sample sequenced in a study of sequential checkpoint blockade in melanoma. Some clones are missing from TCRdb's copy, which holds only in-frame ones; the method was immunoSEQ multiplex PCR. The sample contains under 15,000 clones, over 70% of which appear only once. Treatment reported: randomized to nivolumab then ipilimumab (arm A) or the reverse (arm B). Here the sequenced sample was CD8+ T cells sorted from blood (inferred from file names), taken from a patient given nivolumab and ipilimumab in sequence. The receptors stem from a human donor with melanoma.

The gene calls are TRBV7-6 and TRBJ2-7; TRBD2 matches at 8 bases. CDR3 length: 14 amino acids. The V gene end was trimmed by 1 base and the J gene end by 3 bases; junction bases not matched to a gene: 2. Germline V gives CDR1 SGHVS, CDR2 FNYEAQ. In DNA, the CDR3 is TGTGCCAGCAGCTTAGGGGGGACTAGCTACGAGCAGTACTTC. Translating it yields CASSLGGTSYEQYF.

The chain recombines TRBV19 with TRBJ1-2; weak D call: TRBD1 (6 bases). The CDR3 covers 13 residues. Trimming shortened V by 5 bases and J by 8 bases, and 15 bases separated the two germline ends. Germline CDR1 reads LNHDA; CDR2 reads SQIVND (reference sequence). The CDR3 loop is CASSDGGRGGYTF. The CDR3, as DNA: TGTGCCAGTAGTGACGGGGGGCGCGGGGGCTACACCTTC.

The chain couples TRBV19 to TRBJ2-2, with TRBD2 matching over 12 bases. The trim removed 6 bases at V and 3 bases at J, leaving 23 bases unmatched. Looked up from germline, CDR1 is LNHDA and CDR2 is SQIVND (reference sequence). This CDR3 has 22 amino acids. CDR3 residues: CASSAGLDRSTSGRLDTGELFF. The CDR3 DNA reads TGTGCCAGTAGCGCCGGCCTTGACAGATCGACTAGCGGGAGATTGGACACCGGGGAGCTGTTTTTT.

The chain combines TRBV30 with TRBJ1-2; 7 bases map to TRBD1. In germline, CDR1 is GTSNPN, CDR2 SVGIG (reference sequence). The V segment lost 0 bases and the J segment 0 bases; nucleotides outside the gene matches: 7. The CDR3 runs to 16 residues. CDR3 DNA: TGTGCCTGGAGTGTACCCCACAGGGGTTCTAACTATGGCTACACCTTC. Amino acid sequence: CAWSVPHRGSNYGYTF.

The chain is built from TRBV15 and TRBJ2-5, with 9 bases fitting TRBD2. The CDR3 extends over 15 amino acids. Germline V CDR1 and CDR2: LNHNV, YYDKDF (reference sequence). V was pared by 1 base and J by 5 bases, with 5 bases of the junction left unmatched. The CDR3 DNA reads TGTGCCACCAGCAGAGCATTGGGACTAGCTGAGACCCAGTACTTC. Translating gives CATSRALGLAETQYF.

This clone was seen a handful of times. The chain has TRBV7-9 and TRBJ2-7; D gene ambiguous. The CDR3 covers 12 residues. The ends were cut back, 3 bases at V and 2 bases at J, with 5 bases in the middle. Germline V gene lookup returns CDR1 SEHNR and CDR2 FQNEAQ (reference sequence). Here the CDR3 DNA reads TGTGCCAGCAGCTTGGCCCCCTACGAGCAGTACTTC. Encoded protein: CASSLAPYEQYF.

The sample holds a few counts of this clone. The chain combines TRBV4-1 with TRBJ1-1; possible D gene TRBD1, 6 bases. Deletions cut 4 bases from V and 2 bases from J, with 14 bases between. Germline CDR1 MGHRA, CDR2 YSYEKL. The CDR3 covers 15 residues. This CDR3 is CASSPYRELNTEAFF. CDR3 sequence (DNA): TGCGCCAGCAGCCCCTACAGGGAGCTTAACACTGAAGCTTTCTTT.

The chain combines TRBV27 with TRBJ1-1, with D possibly being TRBD1 (5 bases). This CDR3 comprises 15 residues. With 8 bases removed from V and 1 base from J, the gap between germline ends came to 17 bases. Germline CDR1 reads MNHEY; CDR2 reads SMNVEV (reference sequence). Here the CDR3 reads CASGSALGQNTEAFF. In nucleotides, the CDR3 is TGTGCCAGCGGCTCGGCATTAGGACAGAACACTGAAGCTTTCTTT.

The chain is built from TRBV27 and TRBJ2-3; TRBD1 agrees at 10 bases. J lost 5 bases, V lost 8 bases, and 4 bases had no gene match. The germline V gene has CDR1 MNHEY and CDR2 SMNVEV (reference sequence). There are 13 residues in the CDR3. This CDR3 reads CASGTGARDTQYF. CDR3 DNA: TGTGCCAGCGGGACAGGGGCAAGAGATACGCAGTATTTT.

The chain uses TRBV7-9 and TRBJ2-3; 12 bases line up with TRBD2. Germline CDR1 is SEHNR and CDR2 is FQNEAQ (reference sequence). V gave up 5 bases and J gave up 4 bases; unmatched junction bases: 16. CDR3 length: 19 amino acids. CDR3 protein: CASSPFLLTSGRGADTQYF. The CDR3 DNA is TGTGCCAGCAGCCCTTTCCTCTTGACTAGCGGGAGAGGGGCAGATACGCAGTATTTT.